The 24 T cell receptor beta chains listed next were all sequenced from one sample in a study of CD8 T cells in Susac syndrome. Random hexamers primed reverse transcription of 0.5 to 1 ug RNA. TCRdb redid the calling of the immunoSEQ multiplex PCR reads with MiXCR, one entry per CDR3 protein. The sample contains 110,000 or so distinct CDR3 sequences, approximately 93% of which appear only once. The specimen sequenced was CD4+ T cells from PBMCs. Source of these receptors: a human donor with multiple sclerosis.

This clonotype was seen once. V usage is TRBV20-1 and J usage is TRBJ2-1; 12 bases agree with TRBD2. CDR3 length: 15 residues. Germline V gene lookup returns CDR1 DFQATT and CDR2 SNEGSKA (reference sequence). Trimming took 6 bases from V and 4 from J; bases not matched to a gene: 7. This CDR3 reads CSAALAGGLYNEQFF. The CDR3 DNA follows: TGCAGTGCAGCTCTAGCGGGGGGGCTATACAATGAGCAGTTCTTC.

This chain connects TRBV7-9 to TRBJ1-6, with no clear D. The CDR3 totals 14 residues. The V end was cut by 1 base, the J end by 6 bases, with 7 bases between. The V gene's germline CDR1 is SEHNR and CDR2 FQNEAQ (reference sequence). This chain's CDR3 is CASSLVQSNSPLHF. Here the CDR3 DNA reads TGTGCCAGCAGCTTAGTTCAGAGTAATTCACCCCTCCACTTT.

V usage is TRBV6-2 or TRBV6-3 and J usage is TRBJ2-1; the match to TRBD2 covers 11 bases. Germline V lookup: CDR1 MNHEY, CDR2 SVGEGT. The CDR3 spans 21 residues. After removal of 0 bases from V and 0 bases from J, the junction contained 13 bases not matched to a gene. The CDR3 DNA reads TGTGCCAGCAGTTACTCCTTAGCGGGGGGGCTAAGGAGAGGCTCCTACAATGAGCAGTTCTTC. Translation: CASSYSLAGGLRRGSYNEQFF.

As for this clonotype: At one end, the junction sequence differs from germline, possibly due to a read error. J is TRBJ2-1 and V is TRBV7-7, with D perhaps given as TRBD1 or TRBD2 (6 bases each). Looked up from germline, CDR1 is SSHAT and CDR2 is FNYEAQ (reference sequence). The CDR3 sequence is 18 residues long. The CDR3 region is CASSPNHLELGGGNEQFF. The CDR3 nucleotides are TGTGCTAGCAGCCCTAACCACCTTGAACTGGGGGGCGGGAATGAGCAGTTCTTC.

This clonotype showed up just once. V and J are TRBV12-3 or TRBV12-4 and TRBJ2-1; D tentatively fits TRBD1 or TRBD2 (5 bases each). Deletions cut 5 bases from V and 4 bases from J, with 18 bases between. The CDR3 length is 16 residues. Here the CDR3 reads CASSLKGQGGYNEQFF. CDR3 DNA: TGTGCCAGCAGTCTTAAGGGGCAGGGCGGGTACAATGAGCAGTTCTTC.

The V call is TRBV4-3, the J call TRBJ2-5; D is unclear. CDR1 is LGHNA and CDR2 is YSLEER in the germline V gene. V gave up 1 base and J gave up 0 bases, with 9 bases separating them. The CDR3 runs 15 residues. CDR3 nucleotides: TGCGCCAGCAGCCAAGGTGGAAAAAACCAAGAGACCCAGTACTTC. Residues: CASSQGGKNQETQYF.

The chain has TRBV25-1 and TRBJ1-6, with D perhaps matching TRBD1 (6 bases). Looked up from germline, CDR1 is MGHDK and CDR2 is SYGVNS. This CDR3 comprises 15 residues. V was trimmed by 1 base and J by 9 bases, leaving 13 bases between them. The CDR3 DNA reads TGTGCCAGCAGTGAATTCACAGGGTTGGCTTCACCCCTCCACTTT. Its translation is CASSEFTGLASPLHF.

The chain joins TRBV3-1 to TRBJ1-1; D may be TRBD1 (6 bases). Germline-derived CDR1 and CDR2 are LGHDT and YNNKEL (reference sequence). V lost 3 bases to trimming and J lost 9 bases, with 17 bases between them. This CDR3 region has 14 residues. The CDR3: CASSQGSQGTKAFF. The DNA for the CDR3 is TGTGCCAGCAGCCAGGGGTCTCAGGGGACCAAAGCTTTCTTT.

This CDR3 is CASSDRHRGAYEQYF. CDR3 nucleotides: TGTGCCAGCAGTGACAGACACAGGGGCGCCTACGAGCAGTACTTC. This rearrangement joins TRBV6-2 or TRBV6-3 to TRBJ2-7; 7 bases agree with TRBD1. CDR1 and CDR2 (germline): MNHEY, SVGEGT. The V and J ends lost 5 bases and 2 bases, in that order; junction bases with no gene match: 9. CDR3 length: 15 amino acids.

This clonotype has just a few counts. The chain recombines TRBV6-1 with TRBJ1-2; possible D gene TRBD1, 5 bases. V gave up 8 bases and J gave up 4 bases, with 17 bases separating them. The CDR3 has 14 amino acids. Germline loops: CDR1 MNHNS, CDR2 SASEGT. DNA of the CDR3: TGTGCCAGCCGACGGGAGGCAGGGCGCTATGGCTACACCTTC. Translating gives CASRREAGRYGYTF.

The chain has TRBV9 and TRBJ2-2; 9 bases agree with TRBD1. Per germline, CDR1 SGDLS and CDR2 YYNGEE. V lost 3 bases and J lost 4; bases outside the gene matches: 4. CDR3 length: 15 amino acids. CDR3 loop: CASSARTGATGELFF. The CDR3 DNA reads TGTGCCAGCAGCGCCCGGACAGGGGCCACCGGGGAGCTGTTTTTT.

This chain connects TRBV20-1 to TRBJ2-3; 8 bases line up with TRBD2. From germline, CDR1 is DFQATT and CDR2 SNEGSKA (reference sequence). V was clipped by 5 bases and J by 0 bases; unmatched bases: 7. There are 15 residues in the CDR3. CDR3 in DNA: TGCAGTGCTGCCCCTCCTAGCGGGAGCACAGATACGCAGTATTTT. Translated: CSAAPPSGSTDTQYF.

Here the CDR3 reads CAWSVLATYEQYF. In nucleotides, the CDR3 is TGTGCCTGGAGTGTACTCGCCACCTACGAGCAGTACTTC. V usage is TRBV30 and J usage is TRBJ2-7; no reliable D call. This CDR3 contains 13 residues. V shed 0 bases and J shed 2 bases, with 8 bases lying between them. Germline V CDR1 and CDR2: GTSNPN, SVGIG (reference sequence).

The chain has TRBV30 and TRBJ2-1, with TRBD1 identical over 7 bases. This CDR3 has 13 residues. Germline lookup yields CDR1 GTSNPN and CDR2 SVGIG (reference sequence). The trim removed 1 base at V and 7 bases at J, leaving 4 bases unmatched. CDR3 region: CAWSGQGWNEQFF. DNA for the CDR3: TGTGCCTGGAGTGGACAGGGTTGGAATGAGCAGTTCTTC.

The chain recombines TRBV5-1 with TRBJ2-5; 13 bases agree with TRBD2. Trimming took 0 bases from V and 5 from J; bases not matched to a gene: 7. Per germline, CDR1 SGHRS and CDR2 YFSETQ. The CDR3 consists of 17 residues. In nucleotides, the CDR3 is TGCGCCAGCAGCTTGGATCCGGGACTAGCGGGGAGGGAGACCCAGTACTTC. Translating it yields CASSLDPGLAGRETQYF.

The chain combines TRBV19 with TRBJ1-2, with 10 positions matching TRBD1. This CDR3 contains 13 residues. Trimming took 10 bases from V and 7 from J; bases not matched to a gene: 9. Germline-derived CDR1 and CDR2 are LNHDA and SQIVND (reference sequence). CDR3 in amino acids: CATHRTGGRGYTF. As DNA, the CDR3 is TGTGCCACCCACAGGACAGGGGGTCGTGGCTACACCTTC. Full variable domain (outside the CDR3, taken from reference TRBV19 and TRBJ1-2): DGGITQSPKYLFRKEGQNVTLSCEQNLNHDAMYWYRQDPGQGLRLIYYSQIVNDFQKGDIAEGYSVSREKKESFPLTVTSAQKNPTAFYLCATHRTGGRGYTFGSGTRLTVV.

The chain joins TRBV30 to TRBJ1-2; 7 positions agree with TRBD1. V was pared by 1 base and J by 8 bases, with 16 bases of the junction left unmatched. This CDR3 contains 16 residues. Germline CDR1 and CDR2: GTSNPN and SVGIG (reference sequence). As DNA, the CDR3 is TGTGCCTGGAGTGAAAGAAACAGGGGTTTCATCCTCGGCTACACCTTC. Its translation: CAWSERNRGFILGYTF.

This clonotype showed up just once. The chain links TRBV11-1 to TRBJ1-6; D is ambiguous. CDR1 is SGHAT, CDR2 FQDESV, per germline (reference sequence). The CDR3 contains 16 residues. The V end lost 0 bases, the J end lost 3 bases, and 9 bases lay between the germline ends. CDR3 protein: CASSLAIGNYNSPLHF. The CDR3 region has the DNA TGTGCCAGCAGCTTAGCGATTGGAAACTATAATTCACCCCTCCACTTT.

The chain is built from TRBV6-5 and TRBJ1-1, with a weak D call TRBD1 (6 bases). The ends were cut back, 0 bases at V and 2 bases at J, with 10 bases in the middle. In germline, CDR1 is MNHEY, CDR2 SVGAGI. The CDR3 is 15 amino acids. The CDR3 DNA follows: TGTGCCAGCAGTTACTCTTCCAGGGGAAACACTGAAGCTTTCTTT. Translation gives CASSYSSRGNTEAFF.

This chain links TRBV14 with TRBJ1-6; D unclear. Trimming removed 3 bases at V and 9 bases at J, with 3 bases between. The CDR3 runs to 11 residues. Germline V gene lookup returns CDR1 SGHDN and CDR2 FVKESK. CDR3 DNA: TGTGCCAGCAGCCATGGTTCACCCCTCCACTTT. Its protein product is CASSHGSPLHF.

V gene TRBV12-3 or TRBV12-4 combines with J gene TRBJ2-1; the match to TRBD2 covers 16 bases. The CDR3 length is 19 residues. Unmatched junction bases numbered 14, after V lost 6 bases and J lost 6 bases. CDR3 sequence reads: CASRRRGTSGGVGGNEQFF. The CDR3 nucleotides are TGTGCCAGCAGACGGCGTGGGACTAGCGGGGGGGTAGGGGGCAATGAGCAGTTCTTC.

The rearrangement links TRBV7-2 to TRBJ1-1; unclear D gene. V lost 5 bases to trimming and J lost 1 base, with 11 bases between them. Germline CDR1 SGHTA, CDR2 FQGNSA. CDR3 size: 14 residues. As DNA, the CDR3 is TGTGCCAGCAGCCTCGAGCCGGCGAACACTGAAGCTTTCTTT. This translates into CASSLEPANTEAFF.

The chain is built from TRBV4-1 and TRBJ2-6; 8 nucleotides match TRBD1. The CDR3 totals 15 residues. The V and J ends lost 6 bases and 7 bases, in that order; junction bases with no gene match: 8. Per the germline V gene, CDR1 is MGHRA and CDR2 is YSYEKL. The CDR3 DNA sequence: TGCGCCAGCAGTCTAACCGGACAGGGCGCCAACGTCCTGACTTTC. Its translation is CASSLTGQGANVLTF.

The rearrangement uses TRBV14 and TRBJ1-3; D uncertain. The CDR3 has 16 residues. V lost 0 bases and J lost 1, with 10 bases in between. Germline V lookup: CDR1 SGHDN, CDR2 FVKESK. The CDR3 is CASSQDMPGSGNTIYF. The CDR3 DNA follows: TGTGCCAGCAGCCAAGATATGCCAGGTTCTGGAAACACCATATATTTT.